A selection of T cell receptor beta chains follows, all from one sample in a study of CD8+ T cells in alopecia areata. TCRdb keeps only in-frame clones here, not all; method: immunoSEQ multiplex PCR. Of roughly 170,000 clones in the sample, roughly 50% were seen once. The sequenced sample was CD8+ T cells sorted from blood, obtained at week 24, from a patient treated with tofacitinib. The receptors stem from a human donor with alopecia areata. CDR3s include the opening cysteine and the closing phenylalanine or tryptophan. A D gene is named only where the DNA matches it firmly. Some rows mark clone size as missing; the rest say once, few, many or name a class of expanded clone.

.,.,TRBV25-1,TRBJ1-6,16,CASSARFSSYNSPLHF,TGTGCCAGCAGTGCACGATTCAGCTCCTATAATTCACCCCTCCACTTT
.,.,TRBV7-6,TRBJ2-7,12,CASSLDPHEQYF,TGTGCCAGCAGCTTAGATCCCCACGAGCAGTACTTC
few,.,TRBV30,TRBJ2-3,12,CAWSVGTDTQYF,TGTGCCTGGAGTGTAGGGACAGATACGCAGTATTTT
.,.,TRBV4-2,TRBJ1-1,13,CASSSLKPSEAFF,TGTGCCAGCAGTAGCCTAAAACCCTCGGAAGCTTTCTTT
.,.,TRBV9,TRBJ2-1,14,CASSVLYWGHEQFF,TGTGCCAGCAGCGTATTGTACTGGGGACATGAGCAGTTCTTC
.,TRBD2,TRBV5-1,TRBJ2-3,18,CASSLDGSGGALRDTQYF,TGCGCCAGCAGCTTGGATGGTAGCGGGGGGGCCCTTCGAGATACGCAGTATTTT
once,.,TRBV14,TRBJ1-2,13,CASSQQGNYGYTF,TGTGCCAGCAGCCAACAGGGGAACTATGGCTACACCTTC
.,.,TRBV2,TRBJ1-1,13,CASSETGNTEAFF,TGTGCCAGCAGTGAAACCGGGAACACTGAAGCTTTCTTT
few,.,TRBV4-1,TRBJ1-5,15,CASSQDPGAGQPQHF,TGCGCCAGCAGCCAAGATCCGGGGGCGGGTCAGCCCCAGCATTTT
.,.,TRBV9,TRBJ2-2,13,CASSGTYTGELFF,TGTGCCAGCAGCGGGACTTACACCGGGGAGCTGTTTTTT
.,.,TRBV4-2,TRBJ1-2,13,CASSGRPGGGYTF,TGTGCCAGCAGCGGGCGTCCCGGTGGCGGCTACACCTTC
.,TRBD1,TRBV30,TRBJ2-7,14,CAWSSGTGDYEQYF,TGTGCCTGGAGTTCCGGGACAGGGGACTACGAGCAGTACTTC
few,.,TRBV19,TRBJ2-7,13,CASRDGGTYEQYF,TGTGCCAGTAGAGACGGGGGAACCTACGAGCAGTACTTC
.,TRBD1,TRBV6-1,TRBJ2-2,16,CASSEFRTGGTGELFF,TGTGCCAGCAGTGAATTTAGGACAGGGGGCACCGGGGAGCTGTTTTTT
.,TRBD2,TRBV4-1,TRBJ2-3,17,CASSLSVAGGRIDTQYF,TGCGCCAGCAGCCTCTCGGTAGCGGGGGGGCGTATAGATACGCAGTATTTT
.,.,TRBV11-1,TRBJ2-2,13,CASSPVRDGVMFF,TGTGCCAGCAGCCCGGTCCGGGACGGGGTAATGTTTTTT
.,TRBD2,TRBV30,TRBJ2-1,13,CACNLAGGDEQFF,TGTGCCTGTAATCTAGCGGGGGGGGATGAGCAGTTCTTC
.,.,TRBV7-9,TRBJ2-7,13,CASSLVQSYEQYF,TGTGCCAGCAGCTTAGTTCAGAGTTACGAGCAGTACTTC
.,.,TRBV30,TRBJ2-5,18,CAWSVMFLPRASQETQYF,TGTGCCTGGAGTGTAATGTTTCTCCCCAGGGCATCGCAAGAGACCCAGTACTTC
.,.,TRBV2,TRBJ2-3,15,CASRGTSRRTDTQYF,TGTGCCAGCAGGGGAACGAGCCGACGCACAGATACGCAGTATTTT
.,.,TRBV6-5,TRBJ2-7,13,CASRPPGSYEQYF,TGTGCCAGCAGGCCCCCCGGGTCCTACGAGCAGTACTTC
.,TRBD1,TRBV9,TRBJ2-5,14,CASSPRTGTETQYF,TGTGCCAGCAGCCCGCGGACAGGGACCGAGACCCAGTACTTC
.,.,TRBV6-6,TRBJ2-7,13,CASSWDGTYEQYF,TGTGCCAGCAGTTGGGACGGAACCTACGAGCAGTACTTC
.,.,TRBV4-1,TRBJ1-5,15,CASSQWVGGTQPQHF,TGCGCCAGCAGCCAGTGGGTCGGGGGCACACAGCCCCAGCATTTT
.,.,TRBV13,TRBJ1-1,13,CASSLAVNTEAFF,TGTGCCAGCAGCCTAGCAGTGAACACTGAAGCTTTCTTT
.,TRBD2,TRBV2,TRBJ2-3,20,CASSENRLAGALISTDTQYF,TGTGCCAGCAGTGAAAACCGCCTAGCGGGGGCCCTGATTAGCACAGATACGCAGTATTTT
.,.,TRBV6-5,TRBJ1-2,13,CASRPTHDYGYTF,TGTGCCAGCAGGCCGACCCACGACTATGGCTACACCTTC
.,.,TRBV9,TRBJ2-2,13,CASSVGGSGELFF,TGTGCCAGCAGCGTAGGAGGATCCGGGGAGCTGTTTTTT
.,TRBD1,TRBV19,TRBJ2-7,14,CASSTGTGWFEQYF,TGTGCCAGTAGTACCGGGACAGGGTGGTTCGAGCAGTACTTC